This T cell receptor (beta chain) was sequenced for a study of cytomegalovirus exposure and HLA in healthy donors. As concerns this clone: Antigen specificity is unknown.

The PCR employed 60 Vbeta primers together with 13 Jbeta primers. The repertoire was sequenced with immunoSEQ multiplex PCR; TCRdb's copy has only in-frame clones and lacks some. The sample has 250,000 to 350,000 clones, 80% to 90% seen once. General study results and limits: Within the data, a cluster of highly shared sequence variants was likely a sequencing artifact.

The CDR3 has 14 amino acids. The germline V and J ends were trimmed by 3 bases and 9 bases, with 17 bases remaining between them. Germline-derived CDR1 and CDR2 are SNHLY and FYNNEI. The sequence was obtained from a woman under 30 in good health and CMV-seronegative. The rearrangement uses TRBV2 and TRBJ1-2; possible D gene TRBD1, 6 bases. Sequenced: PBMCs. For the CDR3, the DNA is TGTGCCAGCAGTGAGCGTTGGACAGCTATGAGCTACACCTTC. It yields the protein CASSERWTAMSYTF.